This TCR beta chain was identified during a study of blood T cell repertoires in COVID-19 (dated by TCRdb to the early 2020s). In terms of the full investigation: Samples from collaborators originated in the United States, Italy and Spain and spanned both the acute and convalescent phases of COVID-19. The prospective study material was composed of cDNA or gDNA derived from T cells, B-cell-depleted T cells, or PBMCs. Deeply sampled blood TCRbeta repertoires from subjects exposed to, actively infected with, or recovered from COVID-19 were included in the dataset. A freely available public database, intended as a resource for researchers studying the immune response to SARS-CoV-2, is where the repertoires were released. The samples were drawn from the first 160 participants of the ongoing ImmuneRACE study and from 1,254 subjects provided by 6 global collaborators. Nearly every sample came with metadata listing a de-identified subject ID, COVID-19 status, age in years and sex. HLA class I and class II types, where available, came from metadata supplied by the sample provider rather than from assay-based typing. What the work shows at the level of the full study, not this receptor alone: Clinical and demographic metadata were provided uncurated, with the amount varying by source and participant.

Of note for this clone: The target of this receptor is not known. One base away there is no much larger clone; base qualities are not given.

At one collaborating source in Seattle, patients were enrolled during active infection and were followed longitudinally through the course of disease. Each collaborating institution followed its own protocols to collect whole blood in K2EDTA tubes. For TCRbeta analysis, collaborator samples were shipped as frozen whole blood, as isolated PBMCs, or as DNA extracted from either sample type. The immunoSEQ Assay, a bias-controlled multiplex PCR, was used to amplify TCRbeta CDR3 regions from genomic DNA. The study's processing was this. Within the assay, amplification of reference gene primers was used to estimate how many nucleated cells each sample contained. To quantify the absolute abundance of each unique TCRbeta CDR3 rearrangement, sequence reads were collapsed and filtered. For each sample, productive Simpson clonality was calculated by taking the square root of Simpson's diversity index across productive rearrangements. TCRdb took over this immuneACCESS table, retaining in-frame rearrangements with V and J assigned. Such tables are incomplete; in checked studies, under half of the missing clones stem from an unresolved V gene, and the remainder is unexplained. V, J and clone size derive from that table, while D and trimming were established from the DNA sequence. Recorded for this sample are 310,000 or so clones; roughly 87% of them occurred a single time. The top ten clonotypes cover roughly a tenth of the sample.

Based on the germline V gene (reference sequence), the CDR1 and CDR2 sequences are LNHDA and SQIVND. Inclusive of the bounding cysteine and phenylalanine, the CDR3 is 18 residues long. CDR3 DNA only is kept here, 54 bases in frame from base 1. V has 4 bases trimmed and J has 1 base trimmed; junction bases matching no gene number 11. The receptor was derived from a man aged 25-45 years with COVID-19, enrolled during active disease. The rearranged segments are TRBV19 and TRBJ2-1, and TRBD2 matches 9 of the central bases. Sequenced: peripheral blood. The CDR3 sequence is CASSTRLRLAVSYNEQFF. The sequenced DNA: TGTGCCAGTAGTACGCGGCTCCGACTAGCGGTTTCCTACAATGAGCAGTTCTTC. The CDR3 plus the reference TRBV19 and TRBJ2-1 genes for the other parts give the full variable domain: DGGITQSPKYLFRKEGQNVTLSCEQNLNHDAMYWYRQDPGQGLRLIYYSQIVNDFQKGDIAEGYSVSREKKESFPLTVTSAQKNPTAFYLCASSTRLRLAVSYNEQFFGPGTRLTVL.